This T cell receptor (beta chain) was documented in a study of cytotoxic CD8 clonotypes in ibrutinib-treated CLL. Trimming removed 3 bases at V and 0 bases at J, with 10 bases between. The CDR3 consists of 15 residues. Germline CDR1 LNHDA, CDR2 SQIVND (reference sequence). Generated by immunoSEQ multiplex PCR, the TCRdb table keeps only in-frame clones and is missing some. The sample holds some 200,000 clones, roughly three quarters seen once. This receptor was taken from a human donor with chronic lymphocytic leukemia. The chain uses TRBV19 and TRBJ2-3; D gene unclear. Here the sequenced sample was PBMCs, taken after 12 months of ibrutinib treatment. The CDR3 protein is CASSMSRLSTDTQYF. Written as DNA, the CDR3 is TGTGCCAGTAGTATGTCCAGACTGAGCACAGATACGCAGTATTTT.